The T cell receptor beta chain under discussion was sequenced for a study of CD8+ T cells in alopecia areata. Across the whole study: Treated patients were given 5 to 10 mg oral tofacitinib twice daily. The drug, tofacitinib, lasted 6 to 18 months, followed by 6 months off drug. Findings and caveats of the study: Greater clonality was observed in lesional scalp samples, especially alopecia totalis/universalis, versus normal scalp.

In each case, RNA was isolated and then reverse transcribed into cDNA as the sequencing template. TCRdb keeps only in-frame clones here, not all; method: immunoSEQ multiplex PCR. The sample holds fewer than 250,000 clones; 35% to 45% are singletons and the top ten take more than 0.4%. About this clone itself: Its antigen is currently unknown.

CDR1 MGHDK and CDR2 SYGVNS come from the germline V gene. This CDR3 is built from 14 residues. Trimming took 2 bases from V and 7 from J, leaving 14 bases between them. The sample's treatment: oral pan-JAK inhibitor, 5-10 mg twice daily. Sampling of alopecia areata patients yielded lesional scalp punch biopsies as well as peripheral blood. Sample: CD4+ T cells sorted from blood, taken between weeks 30 and 35, from a patient treated with tofacitinib. This TCR derives from a human donor with alopecia areata. V and J are TRBV25-1 and TRBJ2-5, with a possible D match to TRBD2 (7 bases). CDR3 sequence (DNA): TGTGCCAGCAGTGAAGGGGGGGGCCGGGCGACCCAGTACTTC. Translation: CASSEGGGRATQYF.